This T cell receptor (beta chain) was documented in a study of memory CD4+ T cells and cytomegalovirus serostatus. The wider study: Healthy Belgian adult donors included roughly nine CMV-positive and some 25 CMV-negative people.

The sort gate was single viable CD3+CD4+CD8-CD45RO+ cells for memory CD4+ T cells. This CDR3 comprises 15 residues. From germline, CDR1 is SGHRS and CDR2 YFSETQ. Trimming removed 4 bases from V and 5 bases from J; junction bases left unmatched: 10. Some clones are missing from TCRdb's copy, which holds only in-frame ones; the method was immunoSEQ multiplex PCR. This sample yields around 50,000 clones, of which roughly three quarters are seen a single time; about 0.64% belongs to the top ten. This TCR was recovered from an adult in good health and CMV-seronegative. Source material: memory CD4+ T cells from blood. The chain employs TRBV5-1 and TRBJ2-5; the match to TRBD1 covers 8 bases. The DNA of the CDR3 is TGCGCCAGCAGCACTCGACAGGGGAGATACGAGACCCAGTACTTC. It codes for CASSTRQGRYETQYF.